The 32 T cell receptor beta chains below were found in one sample sequenced in a study of shared clonotypes between healthy human individuals. Produced via immunoSEQ multiplex PCR; TCRdb's table is partial and in-frame only. The data show 2,500,000 or so clones, 80% to 95% seen once. Sequences were obtained from naive CD4+ T cells from PBMCs. Subset in this sample: CD45RA+ positively selected. The receptors were sampled from a man between 18 and 29 years old in good health. Some clones in this sample may be carry-over from other donors' samples.

The chain carries TRBV5-4 and TRBJ2-5, with a tentative D call TRBD1 (5 bases). Germline CDR1 and CDR2: SGHNT and YYREEE (reference sequence). This CDR3 comprises 14 residues. The V and J ends lost 4 bases and 4 bases respectively, with 14 bases between them. CDR3 nucleotide sequence: TGTGCCAGCAGCGACACGACAGTAAGAGAGACCCAGTACTTC. Protein: CASSDTTVRETQYF. The variable domain in full, completed from reference TRBV5-4 and TRBJ2-5, reads ETGVTQSPTHLIKTRGQQVTLRCSSQSGHNTVSWYQQALGQGPQFIFQYYREEENGRGNFPPRFSGLQFPNYSSELNVNALELDDSALYLCASSDTTVRETQYFGPGTRLLVL.

This chain uses TRBV6-1 with TRBJ1-1; D uncertain. The CDR3 is made up of 14 amino acids. Germline V gene sequence: CDR1 MNHNS, CDR2 SASEGT. Between the trimmed V and J ends, which lost 2 bases and 3 bases, there was a span of 10 bases. The CDR3 nucleotides are TGTGCCAGCAGTGAAAAGTATGGGTACACTGAAGCTTTCTTT. Protein sequence: CASSEKYGYTEAFF.

The J gene is TRBJ2-1, the V gene TRBV29-1; 15 nucleotides agree with TRBD2. Germline CDR1 and CDR2: SQVTM and ANQGSEA. Losses at the gene ends were 7 bases for V and 4 bases for J; bases not matched to a gene: 11. The CDR3 covers 17 residues. The CDR3 nucleotides are TGCAGCGCCTGGGGACTAGCGGGAGGAACGAGATACAATGAGCAGTTCTTC. Translated: CSAWGLAGGTRYNEQFF.

The chain joins TRBV6-5 to TRBJ1-5; unclear D gene. This CDR3 is 14 amino acids long. CDR1 is MNHEY and CDR2 is SVGAGI in the germline V gene. The ends were cut back, 3 bases at V and 0 bases at J, with 6 bases in the middle. The CDR3 bases are TGTGCCAGCAGTTATGCTTATAGCAATCAGCCCCAGCATTTT. It codes for CASSYAYSNQPQHF.

The chain couples TRBV27 to TRBJ2-5; D possibly corresponds to TRBD2 (5 bases). The CDR3 extends over 15 amino acids. V lost 6 bases, J lost 5 bases, and 19 bases lay in between. Germline lookup yields CDR1 MNHEY and CDR2 SMNVEV (reference sequence). The CDR3 DNA is TGTGCCAGCAGCCCCAGTCTGCCTAGGAGGGAGACCCAGTACTTC. Protein product: CASSPSLPRRETQYF.

This sequence joins TRBV2 and TRBJ2-7; 10 bases fit TRBD1. This CDR3 spans 13 amino acids. Germline loops: CDR1 SNHLY, CDR2 FYNNEI. V lost 7 bases and J lost 4; bases outside the gene matches: 4. CDR3 sequence: CASTPGQGYEQYF. The CDR3 bases are TGTGCCAGCACGCCGGGACAGGGGTACGAGCAGTACTTC.

The chain is built from TRBV2 and TRBJ1-5; 11 nucleotides agree with TRBD1. This CDR3 is 16 amino acids long. The germline V gene has CDR1 SNHLY and CDR2 FYNNEI. Unmatched junction bases numbered 9, after V lost 7 bases and J lost 4 bases. The CDR3 here is CASIGTGGARNQPQHF. CDR3 nucleotides: TGTGCCAGCATTGGGACAGGGGGGGCTAGAAATCAGCCCCAGCATTTT.

This clone was seen only once. The chain recombines TRBV7-2 with TRBJ1-1; unclear D gene. V lost 2 bases, J lost 11 bases, and 15 bases lay in between. Germline V gives CDR1 SGHTA, CDR2 FQGNSA. This CDR3 region has 13 residues. The CDR3, as DNA: TGTGCCAGCAGCTTACCGGTCCCGAGTGGTGCTTTCTTT. Translated: CASSLPVPSGAFF.

This rearrangement joins TRBV5-1 to TRBJ1-3; no reliable D call. Trimming took 4 bases from V and 2 from J, leaving 16 bases between them. In germline, CDR1 is SGHRS, CDR2 YFSETQ. The CDR3 covers 16 residues. DNA of the CDR3: TGCGCCAGCAGCCTTGCCGATCCTATCGCTGGAAACACCATATATTTT. It translates to CASSLADPIAGNTIYF.

This clone showed up just a few times. The rearrangement uses TRBV27 and TRBJ1-1; D unclear. Germline CDR1 reads MNHEY; CDR2 reads SMNVEV (reference sequence). The V end was cut by 4 bases, the J end by 1 base, with 7 bases between. The length of the CDR3 is 13 residues. CDR3 residues: CASSWDENTEAFF. In DNA form, the CDR3 reads TGTGCCAGCAGTTGGGATGAGAACACTGAAGCTTTCTTT.

The V and J genes are TRBV28 and TRBJ2-7; 10 bases are shared with TRBD2. The CDR3 sequence is 17 residues long. Germline values: CDR1 MDHEN, CDR2 SYDVKM. The V segment lost 2 bases and the J segment 5 bases; nucleotides outside the gene matches: 12. CDR3 in DNA: TGTGCCAGCAGTTTAATTAAAGGGACTAGCGACAGGGACGAGCAGTACTTC. It translates to CASSLIKGTSDRDEQYF.

V gene TRBV7-8 combines with J gene TRBJ1-2; D ambiguous. The CDR3 is made up of 15 amino acids. Germline assignment: CDR1 SGHVS and CDR2 FQNEAQ. With 3 bases removed from V and 2 bases from J, the gap between germline ends came to 13 bases. The CDR3, as DNA: TGTGCCAGCAGCTTTCAGATGATGGGGAACTATGGCTACACCTTC. Translated, it gives CASSFQMMGNYGYTF.

This sequence joins TRBV11-2 and TRBJ2-1; 9 bases fit TRBD2. Trimming at V came to 5 bases and at J to 10 bases, leaving 9 bases not matched to a gene. This CDR3 has 14 amino acids. CDR1 SGHAT and CDR2 FQNNGV come from the germline V gene. The CDR3 sequence: CASSPLAGVREQFF. The CDR3 DNA sequence: TGTGCCAGCAGCCCATTAGCGGGAGTCCGGGAGCAGTTCTTC.

This clone was seen only a few times. J is TRBJ2-7 and V is TRBV14, with 7 positions matching TRBD1. From germline, CDR1 is SGHDN and CDR2 FVKESK. This CDR3 has 16 residues. V was clipped by 4 bases and J by 6 bases; unmatched bases: 15. The CDR3 protein is CASSRNPGQMLIEQYF. In nucleotides, the CDR3 is TGTGCCAGCAGCCGAAATCCGGGACAGATGCTTATCGAGCAGTACTTC.

Note on this clone: Different DNA sequences within this sample yield the same CDR3. V usage is TRBV28 and J usage is TRBJ2-7; 10 bases fit TRBD2. Trimming took 6 bases from V and 3 from J; bases not matched to a gene: 5. This CDR3 has 14 residues. CDR1 MDHEN and CDR2 SYDVKM come from the germline V gene. The CDR3 region has the DNA TGTGCCAGCAGAGGGCTAGCGGGAGACTACGAGCAGTACTTC. Amino acid sequence: CASRGLAGDYEQYF. Combining the CDR3 with reference TRBV28 and TRBJ2-7 gives the whole variable domain DVKVTQSSRYLVKRTGEKVFLECVQDMDHENMFWYRQDPGLGLRLIYFSYDVKMKEKGDIPEGYSVSREKKERFSLILESASTNQTSMYLCASRGLAGDYEQYFGPGTRLTVT.

The genes are TRBV5-1 and TRBJ1-1; possible D gene TRBD1, 6 bases. V lost 2 bases and J lost 4, with 18 bases in between. Germline CDR1 reads SGHRS; CDR2 reads YFSETQ. This CDR3 comprises 16 residues. This chain's CDR3 is CASSLRQADPGTEAFF. CDR3 nucleotides: TGCGCCAGCAGCTTAAGACAGGCCGACCCGGGCACTGAAGCTTTCTTT.

This clone was counted once. This chain joins TRBV7-8 and TRBJ2-7, with D perhaps TRBD2 (7 bases). Per the germline V gene, CDR1 is SGHVS and CDR2 is FQNEAQ. The V gene lost 7 bases and the J gene lost 2 bases, with 15 bases spanning the gap. CDR3 length equals 14 residues. The DNA for the CDR3 is TGTGCCAGCAACACAAGAGGGGGGGCCTACGAGCAGTACTTC. Protein sequence: CASNTRGGAYEQYF.

This rearrangement joins TRBV27 to TRBJ1-5; 7 nucleotides match TRBD1. CDR3 length equals 14 residues. Trimming removed 4 bases from V and 5 bases from J; junction bases left unmatched: 5. Germline V gene data show CDR1 as MNHEY and CDR2 as SMNVEV (reference sequence). This chain's CDR3 is CASSSTGEYQPQHF. CDR3 bases: TGTGCCAGCAGTTCTACAGGGGAATATCAGCCCCAGCATTTT.

The chain employs TRBV7-9 and TRBJ2-1, with D hard to call. The CDR3 has 15 residues. Trimming left V 4 bases short and J 5 bases short, with 15 bases between. Looked up from germline, CDR1 is SEHNR and CDR2 is FQNEAQ (reference sequence). The CDR3 here is CASSSKYRENNEQFF. In DNA form, the CDR3 reads TGTGCCAGCAGCTCGAAATATAGAGAAAACAATGAGCAGTTCTTC.

This clone came up once. The chain joins TRBV5-1 to TRBJ2-7; D possibly corresponds to TRBD1 (5 bases). Germline CDR1 reads SGHRS; CDR2 reads YFSETQ. The CDR3 is made up of 12 amino acids. Trimming cost V 0 bases and J 6 bases, with 7 bases left between them. The CDR3 loop reads CASSLVGREQYF. CDR3 bases: TGCGCCAGCAGCTTGGTGGGGCGCGAGCAGTACTTC.

With regard to this clone: Other DNA sequences within the sample encode an identical CDR3. The chain is built from TRBV28 and TRBJ2-2, with unresolved D. Germline CDR1 MDHEN, CDR2 SYDVKM. This CDR3 is 14 amino acids long. Between the trimmed V and J ends, which lost 6 bases and 1 base, there was a span of 9 bases. The CDR3 DNA is TGTGCCAGCAGCTCTCCAGGGAACACCGGGGAGCTGTTTTTT. Translating gives CASSSPGNTGELFF. The whole variable domain, remainder taken from reference TRBV28 and TRBJ2-2, is DVKVTQSSRYLVKRTGEKVFLECVQDMDHENMFWYRQDPGLGLRLIYFSYDVKMKEKGDIPEGYSVSREKKERFSLILESASTNQTSMYLCASSSPGNTGELFFGEGSRLTVL.

As regards this clone: Other DNA variants within this sample encode the same CDR3. This rearrangement joins TRBV19 to TRBJ1-5; perhaps TRBD1 as D (6 bases). Germline-derived CDR1 and CDR2 are LNHDA and SQIVND (reference sequence). The V end was cut by 6 bases, the J end by 5 bases, with 8 bases between. The CDR3 length is 12 residues. The DNA of the CDR3 is TGTGCCAGTAGACAGGGAGATCAGCCCCAGCATTTT. It translates to CASRQGDQPQHF.

This clone was detected once. The chain uses TRBV19 and TRBJ2-3, with no clear D. The ends were cut back, 5 bases at V and 0 bases at J, with 9 bases in the middle. The CDR3 covers 14 residues. The germline V gene encodes CDR1 LNHDA and CDR2 SQIVND (reference sequence). This chain's CDR3 is CASSFRLSTDTQYF. CDR3 DNA sequence: TGTGCCAGTAGTTTTCGCCTTAGCACAGATACGCAGTATTTT.

The chain employs TRBV18 and TRBJ1-5; possible D gene TRBD1, 6 bases. Germline V gene sequence: CDR1 KGHSH, CDR2 LQKENI. CDR3 length: 18 amino acids. Trimming removed 3 bases from V and 0 bases from J, with 18 bases in between. This CDR3 reads CASSPRTRGVDSNQPQHF. Written as DNA, the CDR3 is TGTGCCAGCTCACCGCGAACCAGGGGTGTGGATAGCAATCAGCCCCAGCATTTT.

V usage is TRBV25-1 and J usage is TRBJ2-7; D is unresolved. V gave up 3 bases and J gave up 6 bases, with 12 bases separating them. CDR3 size: 13 residues. The germline CDR1 and CDR2 sequences are MGHDK and SYGVNS. The CDR3 bases are TGTGCCAGCAGTGATCGAGGTCACGGCGAGCAGTACTTC. Translation gives CASSDRGHGEQYF.

This chain joins TRBV18 and TRBJ2-4; D is perhaps TRBD1 or TRBD2 (5 bases each). Germline values: CDR1 KGHSH, CDR2 LQKENI. With 3 bases removed from V and 6 bases from J, the gap between germline ends came to 12 bases. The CDR3 spans 14 residues. The CDR3 here is CASSPPGTPNIQYF. The CDR3 coding sequence is TGTGCCAGCTCACCCCCGGGGACGCCAAACATTCAGTACTTC.

DNA for the CDR3: TGCGCCAGCAGTGAGTCGGTCTCTAAGGCGGCCGAGCAGTACTTC. Protein product: CASSESVSKAAEQYF. The chain couples TRBV10-1 to TRBJ2-7; D unclear. V lost 0 bases, J lost 6 bases, and 15 bases lay in between. Germline CDR1 WNHNN, CDR2 SYGVQD (reference sequence). The CDR3 has 15 residues.

This chain uses TRBV5-4 with TRBJ1-2; TRBD1 aligns across 8 bases. CDR3 length: 14 amino acids. Germline loops: CDR1 SGHNT, CDR2 YYREEE (reference sequence). J gave up 8 bases and V 4 bases, and 10 bases lay outside the gene matches. The CDR3 DNA sequence: TGTGCCAGCAGCCCGAGGACAGGGCGTTTCGGCTACACCTTC. It encodes CASSPRTGRFGYTF.

The chain is built from TRBV11-2 and TRBJ1-1; D is unresolved. Germline CDR1 is SGHAT and CDR2 is FQNNGV. V was pared by 4 bases and J by 7 bases, with 10 bases between. This CDR3 has 12 residues. This chain's CDR3 is CASSSLVGEAFF. CDR3 coding DNA: TGTGCCAGCAGCTCGCTGGTAGGTGAAGCTTTCTTT.

With respect to this clone: The sample carries other DNA sequences with the same CDR3. This chain joins TRBV5-1 and TRBJ1-3, with a possible D match to TRBD1 (5 bases). Germline V gives CDR1 SGHRS, CDR2 YFSETQ. CDR3 length: 14 residues. Between the trimmed V and J ends, which lost 4 bases and 0 bases, there was a span of 8 bases. The CDR3 protein is CASSPGSSGNTIYF. The CDR3 nucleotides read TGCGCCAGCAGCCCAGGGAGCTCTGGAAACACCATATATTTT.

CDR3 DNA: TGTGCCAGCAGCTTGGAATCTAGCGGTCCAAGCTCCTACGAGCAGTACTTC. Protein product: CASSLESSGPSSYEQYF. V usage is TRBV5-4 and J usage is TRBJ2-7; 7 nucleotides line up with TRBD2. The CDR3 is 17 amino acids. The V gene's germline CDR1 is SGHNT and CDR2 YYREEE (reference sequence). Trimming at V came to 0 bases and at J to 0 bases, leaving 9 bases not matched to a gene.

The rearrangement uses TRBV27 and TRBJ2-1; 12 nucleotides agree with TRBD2. The CDR3 length is 16 residues. The germline CDR1 and CDR2 sequences are MNHEY and SMNVEV (reference sequence). The V segment lost 7 bases and the J segment 4 bases; nucleotides outside the gene matches: 8. The CDR3 region is CASKTSGTSGYNEQFF. The CDR3 region has the DNA TGTGCCAGCAAAACCTCCGGGACTAGCGGGTACAATGAGCAGTTCTTC.